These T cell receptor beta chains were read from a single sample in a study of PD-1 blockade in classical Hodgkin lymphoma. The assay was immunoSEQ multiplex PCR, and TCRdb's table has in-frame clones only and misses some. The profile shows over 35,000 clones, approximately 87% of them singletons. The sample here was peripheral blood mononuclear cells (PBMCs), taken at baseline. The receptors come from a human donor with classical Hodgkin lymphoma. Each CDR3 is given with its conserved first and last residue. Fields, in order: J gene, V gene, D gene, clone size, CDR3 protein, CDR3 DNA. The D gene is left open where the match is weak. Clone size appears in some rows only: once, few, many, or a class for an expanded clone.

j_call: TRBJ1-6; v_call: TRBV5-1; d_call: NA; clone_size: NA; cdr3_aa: CASSSVGDDNSPLHF; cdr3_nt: TGCGCCAGCAGCTCCGTCGGGGATGATAATTCACCCCTCCACTTT
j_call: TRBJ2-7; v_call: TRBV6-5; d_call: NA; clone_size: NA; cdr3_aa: CASRGDFYEQYF; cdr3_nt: TGTGCCAGCAGGGGTGACTTCTACGAGCAGTACTTC
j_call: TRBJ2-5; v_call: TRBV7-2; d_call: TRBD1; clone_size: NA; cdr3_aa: CASSPDRGRETQYF; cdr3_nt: TGTGCCAGCAGCCCAGACAGGGGGCGAGAGACCCAGTACTTC
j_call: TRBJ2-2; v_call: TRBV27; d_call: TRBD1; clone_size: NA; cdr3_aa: CASSKLGTGALNTGELFF; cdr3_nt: TGTGCCAGCAGTAAGCTCGGGACAGGGGCGTTGAACACCGGGGAGCTGTTTTTT
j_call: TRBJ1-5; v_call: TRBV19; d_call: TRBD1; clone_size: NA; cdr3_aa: CASSKPPTGNQPQHF; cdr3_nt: TGTGCCAGTAGTAAGCCGCCGACAGGGAACCAGCCCCAGCATTTT
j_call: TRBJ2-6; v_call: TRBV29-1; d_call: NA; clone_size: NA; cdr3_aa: CSVGTVPSGANVLTF; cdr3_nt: TGCAGCGTTGGGACAGTACCCTCTGGGGCCAACGTCCTGACTTTC
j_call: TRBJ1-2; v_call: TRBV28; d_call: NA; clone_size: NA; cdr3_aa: CASSLGALLGYTF; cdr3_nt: TGTGCCAGCAGTTTAGGGGCCCTGCTGGGCTACACCTTC
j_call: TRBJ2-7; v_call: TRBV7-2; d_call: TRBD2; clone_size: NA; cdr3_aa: CASSLDSGGNYEQYF; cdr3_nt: TGTGCCAGCAGCCTCGATAGCGGGGGGAACTACGAGCAGTACTTC
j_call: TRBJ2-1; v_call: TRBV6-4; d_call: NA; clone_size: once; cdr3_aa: CASNLKGKGRDNEQFF; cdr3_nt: TGTGCCAGCAACCTAAAAGGGAAAGGGCGGGACAATGAGCAGTTCTTC
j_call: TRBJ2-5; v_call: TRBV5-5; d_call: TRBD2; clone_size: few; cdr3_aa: CASRLSGEETQYF; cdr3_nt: TGTGCCAGCAGACTTAGCGGGGAAGAGACCCAGTACTTC
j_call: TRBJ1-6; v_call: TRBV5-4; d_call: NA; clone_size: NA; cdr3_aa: CASSSDSNSPLHF; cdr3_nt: TGTGCCAGCAGCTCCGACAGCAATTCACCCCTCCACTTT
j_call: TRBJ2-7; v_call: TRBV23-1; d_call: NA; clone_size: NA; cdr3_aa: CASSHPENAYEQYF; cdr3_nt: TGCGCCAGCAGTCATCCGGAGAATGCCTACGAGCAGTACTTC
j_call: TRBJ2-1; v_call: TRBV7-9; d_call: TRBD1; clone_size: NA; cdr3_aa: CASRAGTGPSYNEQFF; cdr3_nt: TGTGCCAGCAGAGCCGGGACAGGGCCCTCCTACAATGAGCAGTTCTTC
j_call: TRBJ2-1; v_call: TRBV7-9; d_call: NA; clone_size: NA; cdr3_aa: CASSRGYNNEQFF; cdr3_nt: TGTGCCAGCAGCAGGGGCTACAACAATGAGCAGTTCTTC
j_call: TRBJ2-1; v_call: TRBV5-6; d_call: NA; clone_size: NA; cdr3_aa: CASSLGGNEQFF; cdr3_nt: TGTGCCAGCAGCTTGGGCGGAAATGAGCAGTTCTTC
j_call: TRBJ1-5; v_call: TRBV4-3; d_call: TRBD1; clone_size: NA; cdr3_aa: CASSQDMGQGYQPQHF; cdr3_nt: TGCGCCAGCAGCCAAGATATGGGACAGGGGTATCAGCCCCAGCATTTT
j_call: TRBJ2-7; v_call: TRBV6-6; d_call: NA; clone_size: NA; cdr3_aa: CASSSLHHYEQYF; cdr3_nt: TGTGCCAGCAGTTCCTTACATCACTACGAGCAGTACTTC
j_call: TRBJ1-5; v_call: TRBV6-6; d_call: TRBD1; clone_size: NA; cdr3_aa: CASSRQGDQPQHF; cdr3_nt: TGTGCCAGCAGTCGACAGGGGGATCAGCCCCAGCATTTT
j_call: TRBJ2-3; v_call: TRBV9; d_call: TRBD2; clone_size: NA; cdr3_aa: CASSAHTSGRWDTQYF; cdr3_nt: TGTGCCAGCAGCGCCCACACTAGCGGGAGGTGGGATACGCAGTATTTT
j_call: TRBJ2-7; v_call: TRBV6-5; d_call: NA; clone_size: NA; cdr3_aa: CASSQGRGEQYF; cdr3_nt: TGTGCCAGCAGCCAAGGAAGGGGCGAGCAGTACTTC
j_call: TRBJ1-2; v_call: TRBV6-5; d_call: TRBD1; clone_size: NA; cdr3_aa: CASSRQGSDYGYTF; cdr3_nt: TGTGCCAGCAGCCGACAGGGATCGGACTATGGCTACACCTTC
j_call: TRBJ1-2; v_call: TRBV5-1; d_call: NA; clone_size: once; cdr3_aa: CASSLGGVGYTF; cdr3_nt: TGCGCCAGCAGCTTGGGGGGCGTTGGCTACACCTTC
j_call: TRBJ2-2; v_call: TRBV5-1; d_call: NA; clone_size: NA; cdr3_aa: CASSFQGTGELFF; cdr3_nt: TGCGCCAGCAGCTTTCAGGGGACCGGGGAGCTGTTTTTT
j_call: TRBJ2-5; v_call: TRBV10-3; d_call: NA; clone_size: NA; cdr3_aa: CAISESGETQYF; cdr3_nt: TGTGCCATCAGTGAGTCAGGGGAGACCCAGTACTTC